A single sample gave rise to the 18 T cell receptor beta chains below, sequenced in a study of blood T cell repertoires in COVID-19. Measured with immunoSEQ multiplex PCR; TCRdb has only the in-frame clones, and not every one. This table holds more than 350,000 clones, approximately 92% found once. The specimen sequenced was PBMCs or T cells enriched from blood (not recorded which). Every receptor here comes from a man aged 18 to 29 who had recovered from COVID-19.

The table lists this clone with a count of one. The chain links TRBV7-2 to TRBJ2-1, with 7 bases that match TRBD2. V was clipped by 1 base and J by 4 bases; unmatched bases: 10. Per germline, CDR1 SGHTA and CDR2 FQGNSA. The CDR3 loop spans 17 amino acids. The CDR3, as DNA: TGTGCCAGCAGCTTAGACTATCCGGGAGGAAATTACAATGAGCAGTTCTTC. The encoded protein is CASSLDYPGGNYNEQFF.

The CDR3 loop is CAWSRGSISYEQYF. CDR3 bases: TGTGCCTGGAGTAGGGGCTCTATCTCCTACGAGCAGTACTTC. The V call is TRBV30, the J call TRBJ2-7, with D tentatively TRBD1 (5 bases). This CDR3 contains 14 residues. V was shortened by 2 bases and J by 0 bases, with 11 bases between the two germline ends. Germline CDR1 GTSNPN, CDR2 SVGIG (reference sequence).

The V and J genes are TRBV5-1 and TRBJ1-1; D is possibly TRBD1 (6 bases). Germline assignment: CDR1 SGHRS and CDR2 YFSETQ. CDR3 length equals 14 residues. V lost 4 bases to trimming and J lost 1 base, with 11 bases between them. The CDR3 reads CASSPQGRNTEAFF. The CDR3 DNA reads TGCGCCAGCAGCCCGCAGGGGAGGAACACTGAAGCTTTCTTT.

A note on this clone: One end of the junction is discordant with germline, which a read error may explain. V usage is TRBV6-2 or TRBV6-3 and J usage is TRBJ2-7, with 8 bases that match TRBD1. The CDR3 runs to 13 residues. Germline loops: CDR1 MNHEY, CDR2 SVGEGT. CDR3 sequence reads: CATSQGAGYEQYF. The CDR3 region has the DNA TGTGCCACCAGTCAGGGGGCAGGTTACGAGCAGTACTTC.

The genes are TRBV18 and TRBJ1-2; D might be TRBD1 (5 bases). This CDR3 region has 14 residues. V was clipped by 2 bases and J by 8 bases, with 15 bases between them. Germline V lookup: CDR1 KGHSH, CDR2 LQKENI. The CDR3 DNA sequence: TGTGCCAGCTCACCAGTGACAGAAATTGCCGGCTACACCTTC. Encoded protein: CASSPVTEIAGYTF.

The chain has TRBV7-2 and TRBJ1-1; D gene unclear. Trimming removed 3 bases at V and 0 bases at J, with 14 bases between. In germline, CDR1 is SGHTA, CDR2 FQGNSA. The CDR3 covers 16 residues. Here the CDR3 reads CASSFRGRTMNTEAFF. CDR3 bases: TGTGCCAGCAGCTTTCGGGGTCGAACCATGAACACTGAAGCTTTCTTT.

This clone showed up just once. The chain has TRBV7-6 and TRBJ2-3; D is ambiguous. The CDR3 is 13 amino acids. CDR1 and CDR2 (germline): SGHVS, FNYEAQ. The V gene lost 1 base and the J gene lost 1 base, with 3 bases spanning the gap. The CDR3 loop reads CASSLVGTDTQYF. The CDR3 DNA sequence: TGTGCCAGCAGCTTAGTCGGCACAGATACGCAGTATTTT. The full variable domain, its missing parts supplied by reference TRBV7-6 and TRBJ2-3, is GAGVSQSPRYKVTKRGQDVALRCDPISGHVSLYWYRQALGQGPEFLTYFNYEAQQDKSGLPNDRFSAERPEGSISTLTIQRTEQRDSAMYRCASSLVGTDTQYFGPGTRLTVL.

The chain has TRBV2 and TRBJ1-1; perhaps TRBD1 as D (6 bases). The V gene's germline CDR1 is SNHLY and CDR2 FYNNEI. This CDR3 has 13 residues. V shed 7 bases and J shed 5 bases, with 14 bases lying between them. CDR3 sequence (DNA): TGTGCCAGCACGATGGACAGTCGGACTGAAGCTTTCTTT. This gives the protein CASTMDSRTEAFF.

The chain is built from TRBV28 and TRBJ1-3; a possible D gene is TRBD1 (6 bases). V lost 5 bases and J lost 2, with 13 bases in between. CDR1 is MDHEN and CDR2 is SYDVKM in the germline V gene. The CDR3 sequence is 15 residues long. CDR3 loop: CASSPSGAPGNTIYF. CDR3 bases: TGTGCCAGCAGTCCATCAGGGGCGCCTGGAAACACCATATATTTT. The full variable domain, in which reference TRBV28 and TRBJ1-3 provide the parts outside the CDR3, is DVKVTQSSRYLVKRTGEKVFLECVQDMDHENMFWYRQDPGLGLRLIYFSYDVKMKEKGDIPEGYSVSREKKERFSLILESASTNQTSMYLCASSPSGAPGNTIYFGEGSWLTVV.

The genes are TRBV19 and TRBJ1-1, with 7 bases that match TRBD1. Unmatched junction bases numbered 17, after V lost 7 bases and J lost 0 bases. This CDR3 has 18 amino acids. Germline assignment: CDR1 LNHDA and CDR2 SQIVND (reference sequence). The DNA for the CDR3 is TGTGCCAGTACTTCGAGGAGGGGGCTTCATTTTATGAACACTGAAGCTTTCTTT. Its protein is CASTSRRGLHFMNTEAFF.

This chain uses TRBV6-4 with TRBJ1-2, with 7 bases identical to TRBD1. The CDR3 is 15 amino acids. Germline V lookup: CDR1 MRHNA, CDR2 SNTAGT. The junction had 12 bases not matched to a gene; V was cut back by 6 bases and J by 5 bases. The CDR3 loop reads CASSPSRQGGYGYTF. The DNA for the CDR3 is TGTGCCAGCAGCCCTAGTCGACAGGGCGGATATGGCTACACCTTC.

This clone came up a few times. The chain combines TRBV5-1 with TRBJ2-1, with TRBD2 matching over 8 bases. This CDR3 is built from 14 residues. CDR1 SGHRS and CDR2 YFSETQ come from the germline V gene. V was pared by 9 bases and J by 12 bases, with 17 bases of the junction left unmatched. Here the CDR3 DNA reads TGCGCCACGAAACCGGTAGCGGGGCATCCGGGGCAGTTCTTC. It is translated as CATKPVAGHPGQFF. The full variable domain, its missing parts supplied by reference TRBV5-1 and TRBJ2-1, is KAGVTQTPRYLIKTRGQQVTLSCSPISGHRSVSWYQQTPGQGLQFLFEYFSETQRNKGNFPGRFSGRQFSNSRSEMNVSTLELGDSALYLCATKPVAGHPGQFFGPGTRLTVL.

The gene calls are TRBV29-1 and TRBJ2-1, with 9 bases that match TRBD1. Germline V CDR1 and CDR2: SQVTM, ANQGSEA. The CDR3 runs to 15 residues. The V segment lost 4 bases and the J segment 4 bases; nucleotides outside the gene matches: 8. The CDR3 is CSVVPGQGLYNEQFF. The DNA of the CDR3 is TGCAGCGTTGTCCCGGGACAGGGACTTTACAATGAGCAGTTCTTC.

This chain connects TRBV28 to TRBJ2-7, with 7 bases matching TRBD2. The germline CDR1 and CDR2 sequences are MDHEN and SYDVKM. This CDR3 is built from 15 residues. Germline trimming cut 5 bases from V and 5 bases from J; bases unmatched to any gene: 12. CDR3: CASSPIHGRPHEQYF. CDR3 sequence (DNA): TGTGCCAGCAGTCCGATCCACGGGAGGCCCCACGAGCAGTACTTC.

This chain joins TRBV2 and TRBJ2-7; no clear D. Trimming took 0 bases from V and 6 from J, leaving 12 bases between them. CDR1 and CDR2 from the germline V gene are SNHLY and FYNNEI. The CDR3 loop spans 14 amino acids. This CDR3 reads CASSEANGFGEQYF. The CDR3 DNA reads as TGTGCCAGCAGTGAAGCGAACGGGTTCGGCGAGCAGTACTTC.

The chain couples TRBV7-3 to TRBJ2-1, with 10 bases fitting TRBD2. Germline CDR1 reads SGHTA; CDR2 reads FQGTGA. Germline trimming cut 2 bases from V and 8 bases from J; bases unmatched to any gene: 6. The CDR3 length is 15 residues. CDR3 sequence reads: CASSLSSGSGYEQFF. CDR3 coding DNA: TGTGCCAGCAGCTTATCTAGCGGGAGCGGATATGAGCAGTTCTTC.

This clone has a single count. The genes are TRBV15 and TRBJ1-5; the D is unclear. Germline assignment: CDR1 LNHNV and CDR2 YYDKDF (reference sequence). The CDR3 runs 15 residues. Trimming removed 1 base at V and 2 bases at J, with 9 bases between. The CDR3 is CATSRVREGNQPQHF. CDR3 nucleotides: TGTGCCACCAGCAGAGTAAGGGAGGGCAATCAGCCCCAGCATTTT. Using reference TRBV15 and TRBJ1-5 for the parts outside the CDR3, the full variable domain is DAMVIQNPRYQVTQFGKPVTLSCSQTLNHNVMYWYQQKSSQAPKLLFHYYDKDFNNEADTPDNFQSRRPNTSFCFLDIRSPGLGDTAMYLCATSRVREGNQPQHFGDGTRLSIL.

The chain recombines TRBV3-1 (or the pseudogene TRBV3-2) with TRBJ1-3, with D uncertain. Germline V lookup: CDR1 LGHDT, CDR2 YNNKEL (reference sequence). V was clipped by 0 bases and J by 4 bases, with 16 bases between them. The CDR3 is 17 amino acids. DNA of the CDR3: TGTGCCAGCAGCCAAGATAGCACAGACTACCTAGGAAACACCATATATTTT. This gives the protein CASSQDSTDYLGNTIYF.